The TCR beta chain described here comes from a study of identical twins. The CDR3 has 17 residues. The germline V gene encodes CDR1 MGHRA and CDR2 YSYEKL. With 1 base clipped from V and 4 bases from J, the junction kept 11 bases outside the gene matches. Via MiXCR, TCRdb re-called the 5' RACE reads, giving one row per CDR3 protein. Of 1.5 million to 2 million distinct CDR3 sequences listed, less than 40% are singletons. The TCR was taken from a newborn girl in good health. This chain uses TRBV4-1 with TRBJ2-7; TRBD1 aligns across 9 bases. The sample was cord blood. This CDR3 is CASSQVYLRDRDYEQYF. DNA of the CDR3: TGCGCCAGCAGCCAAGTCTATCTCCGGGACAGGGATTACGAGCAGTACTTC.